A selection of T cell receptor beta chains follows, all from one sample in a study of a mutant IDH1 vaccine in newly diagnosed glioma. The antigens for these receptors are not known. Profiled with immunoSEQ multiplex PCR; TCRdb holds only in-frame clones, not every one. Among around 41,000 clones, 78% were seen once, and the ten largest hold 6.3%. The material sequenced was PBMCs, taken from a glioma patient whose treatment included an IDH1 peptide vaccine. The receptors shown here come from a woman aged 40 to 49 with glioma. Some clones in this sample may be carry-over from other donors' samples. Each CDR3 is given with its conserved first and last residue. D genes are given only for firm matches. Size is stated for part of the rows, as once, few or many counts, or as a class when the clone is expanded.

size | D | J | V | CDR3 | DNA
. | . | TRBJ1-2 | TRBV7-2 | CASSLLVSDSYGYTF | TGTGCCAGCAGCTTATTGGTCTCCGACAGTTATGGCTACACCTTC
once | . | TRBJ1-2 | TRBV7-9 | CASSSGATLDGYTF | TGTGCCAGCAGTTCAGGGGCCACGCTGGATGGCTACACCTTC
. | . | TRBJ2-3 | TRBV29-1 | CSVEGGDTQYF | TGCAGCGTTGAAGGGGGGGATACGCAGTATTTT
few | . | TRBJ2-7 | TRBV6-5 | CASTQGGLNEQYF | TGTGCCAGCACCCAGGGGGGTCTGAACGAGCAGTACTTC
. | TRBD2 | TRBJ2-7 | TRBV5-1 | CASSYSSGGYEQYF | TGCGCCAGCAGCTATTCTAGCGGGGGATACGAGCAGTACTTC
once | TRBD2 | TRBJ2-7 | TRBV11-2 | CASSSRTSGSRGEQYF | TGTGCCAGCAGCTCACGGACTAGCGGGAGTCGAGGCGAGCAGTACTTC
. | . | TRBJ1-2 | TRBV5-3 | CARSSWPPHRPPGPYGYTF | TGTGCCAGAAGCTCCTGGCCCCCACACAGGCCCCCAGGACCCTATGGCTACACCTTC
few | . | TRBJ1-2 | TRBV27 | CASSYQGASNYGYTF | TGTGCCAGCAGTTATCAGGGTGCTTCTAACTATGGCTACACCTTC
few | TRBD1 | TRBJ1-1 | TRBV7-9 | CASNSPGGTGSEAFF | TGTGCCAGCAACTCTCCCGGGGGGACAGGGTCTGAAGCTTTCTTT
. | TRBD1 | TRBJ1-2 | TRBV29-1 | CSVEPLAGTGYGYTF | TGCAGCGTTGAGCCCCTCGCCGGGACAGGGTATGGCTACACCTTC
. | . | TRBJ1-2 | TRBV5-1 | CASSLVAGSYGYTF | TGCGCCAGCAGCTTGGTCGCAGGATCCTATGGCTACACCTTC
. | . | TRBJ2-7 | TRBV7-2 | CASSSGQYEQYF | TGTGCCAGCAGCTCGGGGCAATACGAGCAGTACTTC
. | . | TRBJ1-1 | TRBV28 | CASTLGVREAFF | TGTGCCAGCACCCTCGGGGTCAGGGAAGCTTTCTTT
. | . | TRBJ2-7 | TRBV7-8 | CASSVLYYEQYF | TGTGCCAGCAGCGTCCTTTACTACGAGCAGTACTTC
. | . | TRBJ2-2 | TRBV5-1 | CASSLEFIGELFF | TGCGCCAGCAGCTTGGAATTCATCGGGGAGCTGTTTTTT
medium-sized | . | TRBJ2-2 | TRBV6-4 | CASREGENTGELFF | TGTGCCAGCAGGGAGGGGGAAAACACCGGGGAGCTGTTTTTT
once | . | TRBJ2-7 | TRBV7-6 | CASSSGGGRYYEQYF | TGTGCCAGCAGCTCAGGCGGCGGGCGGTATTACGAGCAGTACTTC
. | TRBD1 | TRBJ1-2 | TRBV10-3 | CAISARDRDGYTF | TGTGCCATCAGTGCCCGGGACAGGGATGGCTACACCTTC
. | . | TRBJ2-2 | TRBV29-1 | CSVGGDRPTGELFF | TGCAGCGTTGGGGGGGACAGACCAACCGGGGAGCTGTTTTTT
. | TRBD2 | TRBJ2-5 | TRBV19 | CASSMPLAGTRETQYF | TGTGCCAGTAGTATGCCCCTAGCGGGCACCAGAGAGACCCAGTACTTC
. | . | TRBJ1-1 | TRBV9 | CASSVVGTLDTEAFF | TGTGCCAGCAGCGTAGTCGGCACCTTGGACACTGAAGCTTTCTTT
. | . | TRBJ2-2 | TRBV29-1 | CSVRGRRDTGELFF | TGCAGCGTAAGGGGTCGGAGGGACACCGGGGAGCTGTTTTTT
. | . | TRBJ2-6 | TRBV5-1 | CASRGPQVFLSGANVLTF | TGCGCCAGCAGGGGACCCCAGGTTTTCCTCTCTGGGGCCAACGTCCTGACTTTC
. | . | TRBJ2-1 | TRBV5-1 | CASSLERTFYNEQFF | TGCGCCAGCAGCTTGGAAAGGACATTCTACAATGAGCAGTTCTTC
. | TRBD1 | TRBJ2-3 | TRBV9 | CASSAPGQVKQTQYF | TGTGCCAGCAGCGCCCCGGGACAGGTGAAACAGACGCAGTATTTT
. | . | TRBJ2-5 | TRBV10-3 | CAISESNTVPSPQYF | TGTGCCATCAGTGAGTCCAACACAGTCCCTAGTCCCCAGTACTTC
. | . | TRBJ1-1 | TRBV5-4 | CASSSTGQGRNEAFF | TGTGCCAGCAGCTCAACGGGACAAGGGAGGAATGAAGCTTTCTTT